This entry describes one T cell receptor beta chain. Its antigen remains unidentified. These data originate in a study of glioma-infiltrating T cells. The CDR3 has 16 residues. In germline, CDR1 is SGHTA, CDR2 FQGNSA. V dropped 10 bases and J dropped 6 bases, with 25 bases sitting between them. Using RNA template, CDR3s of TCR alpha and beta were amplified with iRepertoire arm-PCR. One-step reverse transcription and amplification started from approximately 100-400 ng of tissue mRNA or PBMC total RNA. TCRdb re-called the multiplex PCR reads through MiXCR, storing one row per CDR3 protein. The table includes about 99,000 distinct CDR3 sequences, about 30% detected once. Findings and caveats of the study: Tissue and blood shared very few CDR3 sequences. Tissue-blood divergence was below expectation in non-neoplastic patients, above in gliomas.

V usage is TRBV7-2 and J usage is TRBJ2-1; the D is unclear. Sequenced input: glioma tissue, nonneoplastic brain tissue, or PBMCs (not recorded which). The origin of this receptor is a human donor with low-grade glioma or glioblastoma, undergoing nonglioma brain surgery, or in good health (not recorded which). DNA for the CDR3: TGTGCCAACATCTTATCGGCCCCGGAGAGAGGCAATGAGCAGTTCTTC. Protein sequence: CANILSAPERGNEQFF.